The sequence of this T cell receptor beta chain was determined in a study of cytomegalovirus exposure and HLA in healthy donors. Study details: The study's early data release held roughly 91 million unique TCRs from HLA-typed donors. General study points: HLA restriction was apparent for most CMV-associated TCR beta chains in a later analysis. A later examination showed that TCR association rates differed by HLA locus, with DRB1 most and HLA-C fewest. In an earlier analysis, most TCR beta V segments were productive about 87% or about 30% of the time.

Of note for this clone: The antigen is not known.

PCR used 60 Vbeta primers and 13 Jbeta primers. The assay was immunoSEQ multiplex PCR, and TCRdb's table has in-frame clones only and misses some. The table lists 110,000 to 150,000 clones. The germline gives CDR1 SGHDN, CDR2 FVKESK. The CDR3 is 15 residues long. Trimming at V came to 4 bases and at J to 3 bases, leaving 6 bases not matched to a gene. Sequencing was done on a sample of PBMCs. The TCR sequence derives from a male donor in good health and CMV-seronegative. The gene calls are TRBV14 and TRBJ2-5; TRBD2 aligns across 9 bases. Here the CDR3 reads CASSRAGTSKETQYF. DNA for the CDR3: TGTGCCAGCAGCCGAGCCGGGACTAGCAAAGAGACCCAGTACTTC.